This T cell receptor (beta chain) was sequenced during a study of Ad26.COV2.S vaccination and SARS-CoV-2 variants. Background on the study: Participants got Ad26.COV2.S intramuscularly, once or twice 56 days apart.

This clone was observed once. The antigen remains undetermined. Findings and caveats of the study: Researchers cautioned that TCR breadth and depth analyses may have underestimated total T cell responses. Reportedly, spike-specific CD8+ and CD4+ T cell responses achieved substantial breadth once vaccination had taken place.

This CDR3 comprises 13 residues. Germline values: CDR1 MNHEY, CDR2 SMNVEV (reference sequence). V shed 4 bases and J shed 5 bases, with 9 bases lying between them. The method was immunoSEQ multiplex PCR; TCRdb's version includes in-frame clones alone and lacks a portion of them. The table records around 450,000 clones, 90% of them present only once. Treatment given: around 19 received Ad26.COV2.S at low or high dose, single or two shots; roughly five received placebo; per-sample allocation not given. Specimens were obtained on day 63 following the first vaccine or placebo injection. Expression of Wuhan-strain SARS-CoV-2 spike came from the Ad26 vector that formed the vaccine.

The receptor comes from a person between 18 and 65 years old who received the Ad26.COV2.S COVID-19 vaccine or a placebo. V usage is TRBV27 and J usage is TRBJ1-5; the D gene is possibly TRBD1 (6 bases). Source: peripheral blood, taken in a trial of Ad26.COV2.S vaccine versus placebo. The CDR3 loop reads CASSWTDDQPQHF. The CDR3 nucleotides are TGTGCCAGCAGTTGGACAGACGATCAGCCCCAGCATTTT.